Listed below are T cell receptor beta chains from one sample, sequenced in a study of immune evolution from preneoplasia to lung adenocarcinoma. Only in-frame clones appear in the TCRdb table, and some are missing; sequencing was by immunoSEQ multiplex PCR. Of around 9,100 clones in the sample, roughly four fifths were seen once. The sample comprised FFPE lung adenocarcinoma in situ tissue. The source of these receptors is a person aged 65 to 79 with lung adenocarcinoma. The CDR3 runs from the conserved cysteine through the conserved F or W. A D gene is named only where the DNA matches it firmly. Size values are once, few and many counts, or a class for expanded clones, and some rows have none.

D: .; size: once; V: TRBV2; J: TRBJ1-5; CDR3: CASSGGKQPQHF; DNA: TGTGCCAGCAGTGGGGGGAAACAGCCCCAGCATTTT
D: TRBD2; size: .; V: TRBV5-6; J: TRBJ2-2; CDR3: CASSLGLAFPGELFF; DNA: TGTGCCAGCAGCTTGGGACTAGCGTTCCCCGGGGAGCTGTTTTTT
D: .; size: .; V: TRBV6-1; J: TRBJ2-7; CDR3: CASSLYHSYEQYF; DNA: TGTGCCAGCAGTCTCTATCACAGCTACGAGCAGTACTTC
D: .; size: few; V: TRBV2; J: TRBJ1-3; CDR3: CASSVGNTIYF; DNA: TGTGCCAGCAGTGTGGGAAACACCATATATTTT
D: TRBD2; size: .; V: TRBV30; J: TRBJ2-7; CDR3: CAWSHSTGGLNYEQYF; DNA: TGTGCCTGGAGCCACTCGACGGGGGGTTTGAACTACGAGCAGTACTTC
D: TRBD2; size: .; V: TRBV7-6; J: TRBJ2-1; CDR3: CASSFGEREGGYNEQFF; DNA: TGTGCCAGCAGCTTTGGGGAGCGGGAGGGGGGGTACAATGAGCAGTTCTTC
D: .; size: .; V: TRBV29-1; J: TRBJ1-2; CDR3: CSVGTGPNYGYTF; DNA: TGCAGCGTTGGTACAGGGCCCAACTATGGCTACACCTTC
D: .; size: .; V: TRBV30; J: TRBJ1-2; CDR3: CAWSIQAGGYTF; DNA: TGTGCCTGGAGTATCCAGGCAGGTGGCTACACCTTC
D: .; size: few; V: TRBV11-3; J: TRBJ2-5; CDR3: CASSFGQNAGETQYF; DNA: TGTGCCAGCAGCTTTGGCCAGAACGCGGGAGAGACCCAGTACTTC
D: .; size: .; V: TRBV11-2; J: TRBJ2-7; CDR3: CASSSVPRTVVYEQYF; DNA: TGTGCCAGCAGCTCGGTACCTAGGACAGTTGTCTACGAGCAGTACTTC
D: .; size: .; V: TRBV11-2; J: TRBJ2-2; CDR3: CASSLAGELFF; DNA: TGTGCCAGCAGCTTGGCCGGGGAGCTGTTTTTT
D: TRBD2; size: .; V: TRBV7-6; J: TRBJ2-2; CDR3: CATWGTTGAGELFF; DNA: TGTGCCACCTGGGGGACTACTGGGGCCGGGGAGCTGTTTTTT
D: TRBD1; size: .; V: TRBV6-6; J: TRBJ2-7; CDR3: CASSYVQGAIEQYF; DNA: TGTGCCAGCAGTTACGTCCAGGGGGCGATCGAGCAGTACTTC
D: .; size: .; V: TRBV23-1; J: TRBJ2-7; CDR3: CAPGPYEQYF; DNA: TGCGCCCCAGGGCCCTACGAGCAGTACTTC
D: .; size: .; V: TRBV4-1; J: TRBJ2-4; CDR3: CASSQGRERAKNIQYF; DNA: TGCGCCAGCAGCCAAGGGAGGGAGCGGGCCAAAAACATTCAGTACTTC
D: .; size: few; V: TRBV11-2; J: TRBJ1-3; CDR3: CASSSVSGNTIYF; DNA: TGTGCCAGCAGCTCAGTCAGTGGAAACACCATATATTTT
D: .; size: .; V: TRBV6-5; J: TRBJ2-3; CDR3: CASSYRAGMVDTQYF; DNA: TGTGCCAGCAGTTACCGGGCAGGGATGGTAGATACGCAGTATTTT
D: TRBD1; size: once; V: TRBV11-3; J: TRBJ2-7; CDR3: CASSATGDEQYF; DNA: TGTGCCAGCAGCGCTACAGGGGACGAGCAGTACTTC
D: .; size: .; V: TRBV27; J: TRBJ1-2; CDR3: CASGFNPGDVGYTF; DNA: TGTGCCAGCGGCTTTAACCCCGGGGACGTTGGCTACACCTTC
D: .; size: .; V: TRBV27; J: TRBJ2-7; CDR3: CASSSTAVIFSYEQYF; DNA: TGTGCCAGCAGTTCGACTGCAGTAATCTTCTCCTACGAGCAGTACTTC
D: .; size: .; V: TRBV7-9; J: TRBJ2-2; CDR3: CASSLTLTANTGELFF; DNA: TGTGCCAGCAGCTTAACGTTGACTGCGAACACCGGGGAGCTGTTTTTT
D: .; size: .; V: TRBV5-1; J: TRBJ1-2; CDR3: CASSLEGGQGNGYTF; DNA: TGCGCCAGCAGCTTGGAGGGGGGGCAAGGAAATGGCTACACCTTC
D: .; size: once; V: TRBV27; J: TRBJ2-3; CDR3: CASSLVRGYTDTQYF; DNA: TGTGCCAGCAGTTTGGTGCGGGGTTACACAGATACGCAGTATTTT
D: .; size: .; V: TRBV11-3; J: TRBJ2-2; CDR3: CASSLQSLGSGELFF; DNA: TGTGCCAGCAGCCTACAGAGTCTAGGGTCCGGGGAGCTGTTTTTT
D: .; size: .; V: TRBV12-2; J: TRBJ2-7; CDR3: CAKSGGGPKYEQYF; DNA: TGTGCAAAGTCCGGGGGAGGGCCTAAATACGAGCAGTACTTC
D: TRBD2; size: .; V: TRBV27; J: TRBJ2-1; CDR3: CASGRAVYNEQFF; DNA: TGTGCCAGCGGGAGGGCCGTCTACAATGAGCAGTTCTTC
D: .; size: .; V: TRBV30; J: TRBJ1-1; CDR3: CAWTQGPGAEAFF; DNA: TGTGCCTGGACTCAAGGGCCGGGAGCTGAAGCTTTCTTT
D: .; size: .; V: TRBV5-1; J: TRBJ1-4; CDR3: CASSSLGGQRNDGEKLFF; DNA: TGCGCCAGCAGCTCTCTCGGAGGGCAGCGGAATGATGGTGAAAAACTGTTTTTT
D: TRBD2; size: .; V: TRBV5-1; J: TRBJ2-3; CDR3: CASKTSGSRTDTQYF; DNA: TGCGCCAGTAAGACTAGCGGGAGCCGCACAGATACGCAGTATTTT
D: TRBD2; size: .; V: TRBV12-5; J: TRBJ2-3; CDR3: CASDLSPLAGDTDTQYF; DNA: TGTGCTAGTGATCTTTCCCCTCTAGCGGGGGACACAGATACGCAGTATTTT
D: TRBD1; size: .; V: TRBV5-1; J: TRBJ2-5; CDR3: CASRWQGVQETQYF; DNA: TGCGCCAGCAGATGGCAGGGGGTCCAAGAGACCCAGTACTTC
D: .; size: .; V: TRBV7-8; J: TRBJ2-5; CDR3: CASSPRWGRSEETQYF; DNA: TGTGCCAGCAGCCCCCGTTGGGGGAGGTCGGAAGAGACCCAGTACTTC
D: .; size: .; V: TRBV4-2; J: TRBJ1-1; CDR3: CASSQGVMGMDTEAFF; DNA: TGTGCCAGCAGCCAAGGGGTTATGGGGATGGACACTGAAGCTTTCTTT
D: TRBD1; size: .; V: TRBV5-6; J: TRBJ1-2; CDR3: CASSRDRPNYGYTF; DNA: TGTGCCAGCAGCCGGGACAGACCTAACTATGGCTACACCTTC
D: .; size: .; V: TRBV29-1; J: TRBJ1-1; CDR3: CSVEVGGNTEAFF; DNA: TGCAGCGTTGAAGTAGGGGGGAACACTGAAGCTTTCTTT